This TCR beta chain was documented in a study of T cells after yellow fever vaccination. Points from the study as a whole: Repertoires sorted by FACS could include abundant clonotypes that are contaminants from the bulk population.

Template switching by 5'RACE produced TCR cDNA, adding a universal primer site and UMIs. Each CDR3 protein gets one entry after TCRdb re-called the 5' RACE reads with MiXCR. The repertoire holds 60,000 to 95,000 distinct CDR3 sequences, with roughly 7% as singletons. Comments on this clonotype: Its cognate antigen is unknown.

Trimming stripped 5 bases from V and 5 bases from J, with 11 bases between. From germline, CDR1 is SGHTA and CDR2 FQGTGA. The CDR3 extends over 13 amino acids. V is TRBV7-3 and J is TRBJ2-3, with D perhaps TRBD1 or TRBD2 (5 bases each). This specimen was CD8+ T cells sorted from PBMCs, taken more than 8 days after the first yellow fever vaccination. This receptor was taken from a man younger than 35 who received the YFV17D yellow fever vaccine. The CDR3 spells CASSLGEIDTQYF. The CDR3 DNA follows: TGTGCCAGCAGCCTGGGGGAGATAGATACGCAGTATTTT.